This T cell receptor (beta chain) stems from a study of regulatory T cells in long-lasting Graves disease listed by TCRdb under 2021. Regarding the complete study: Persistent Graves' disease was defined as antithyroid drug treatment for over 5 years with persistently positive TSH receptor autoantibodies. Persistent Graves' disease patients were compared with newly diagnosed Graves' disease patients by peripheral blood TCR sequencing and RNA sequencing. The study took place in China and was registered as a clinical trial. A total of approximately 35 samples underwent TCR sequencing: about 13 from persistent and about 20 from newly diagnosed Graves' disease patients. Antithyroid drugs had been taken for approximately 9.7 years on average by persistent Graves' disease patients in the clinical cohort.

Points the paper makes about the study in general: Preferential use of TRBV28, TRBJ1-2 and TRBJ2-5 was observed in persistent disease, whereas TRBV20-1 and TRBJ2-1 were favored in newly diagnosed disease. Because the primary lesion, thyroid tissue, could not be accessed, the study looked at peripheral blood alone. Patients with persistent disease shared more public clonotypes (about 2,900) than newly diagnosed patients did (more than 900). As a limitation, the authors acknowledged that the small sample size may reduce accuracy. Sequencing and analysis were limited to the TCR beta chain. Compared with newly diagnosed patients, persistent Graves' disease patients had lower TCR Shannon entropy and fewer highly expanded clones, which suggests clonal expansion.

A note on this clonotype: Its antigen remains undetermined. It has no much larger one-base neighbor in the sample; base qualities were not kept.

Library preparation employed multiplex PCR. TCRdb lists the instrument as Illumina HiSeq 4000. TCR beta libraries were built with iRepertoire HTBI primers and Arm-PCR amplification of CDR3 regions. PCR products were gel purified before sequencing. The authors' analysis ran thus. A total of fewer than 80 TRBV and 14 TRBJ segments were identified across samples and were used for gene usage analysis of CDR3 amino acid clonotypes. COPE and FqMerger were used to merge the filtered high-quality paired reads into contigs. BLAST was used to align contigs to IMGT TRBV, TRBD and TRBJ reference genes, and CDR3 was defined according to IMGT. Any clonotype with a frequency above 0.1% was classified as a highly expanded clone. Shannon entropy served as the measure of repertoire diversity, while the Gini coefficient captured V-J evenness. Public clonotypes were defined as clonotypes shared by more than one individual. TCRdb reprocessed the public reads (quality trimming at Q25 with fastp, clone calling with MiXCR) and kept in-frame beta chains. Each record represents a unique CDR3 protein, reported with the most common genes and DNA among its rows. The V and J calls here are based on TCRdb, not the publication. The sample records about 470,000 distinct CDR3 sequences, under 25% of which are singletons. The top ten hold around 7% of the sample.

Sample time point, as interpreted from the label and publication: persistent/refractory GD, antithyroid drugs over 5 years with positive TRAb. RNA was extracted from PBMCs in TRIzol for both TCR sequencing and RNA sequencing. The diagnosis of Graves' disease was made according to American Thyroid Association guidelines. The patients came from an endocrinology department in Xi'an, China. Each patient gave 7 to 9.5 milliliters of peripheral blood, collected in an EDTA anticoagulant tube. PBMCs were isolated by Ficoll Paque Plus density gradient separation without further T cell sorting. An Agilent 2100 Bioanalyzer and agarose gel were used to check RNA quality, while a NanoDrop 2000 measured RNA concentration. The CDR3 runs 16 amino acids, cysteine and phenylalanine included. Just CDR3 DNA is preserved here, 48 bases in frame from base 1. CDR1 MNHEY and CDR2 SVGAGI were looked up in the germline V gene. Between the V and J ends, shortened by 0 bases and 2 bases respectively, the junction contains 13 bases.

This clonotype was sampled from a female donor with Graves disease. The sequencing here drew on peripheral blood mononuclear cells (PBMCs), taken when the disease was refractory, from a patient treated with antithyroid drugs. The chain couples TRBV6-5 to TRBJ1-2; the D gene lacks a confident call. The CDR3 region: CASSYSIVTENYGYTF. The DNA is as follows: TGTGCCAGCAGTTACTCGATAGTAACAGAGAACTATGGCTACACCTTC.